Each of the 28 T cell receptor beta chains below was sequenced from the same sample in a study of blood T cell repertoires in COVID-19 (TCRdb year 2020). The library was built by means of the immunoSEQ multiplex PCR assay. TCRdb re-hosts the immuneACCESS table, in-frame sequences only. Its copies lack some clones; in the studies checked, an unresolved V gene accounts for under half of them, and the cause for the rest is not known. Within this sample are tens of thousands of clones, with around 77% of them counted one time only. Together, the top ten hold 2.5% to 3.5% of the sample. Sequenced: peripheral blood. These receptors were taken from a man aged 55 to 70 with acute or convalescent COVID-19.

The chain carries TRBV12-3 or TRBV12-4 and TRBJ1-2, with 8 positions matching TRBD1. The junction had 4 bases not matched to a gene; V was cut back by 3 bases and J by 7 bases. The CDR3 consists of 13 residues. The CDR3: CASSLDRVGGYTF. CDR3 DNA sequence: TGTGCCAGCAGTTTGGACAGGGTTGGTGGCTACACCTTC.

Here the CDR3 DNA reads TGTGCCAGCAGCTCAAGTCGGGAGGGTGAAAAACTGTTTTTT. Its translation is CASSSSREGEKLFF. The genes are TRBV7-2 and TRBJ1-4, with D uncertain. The CDR3 runs to 14 residues. The germline gives CDR1 SGHTA, CDR2 FQGNSA. V lost 4 bases and J 7 bases, leaving 13 bases between the germline ends.

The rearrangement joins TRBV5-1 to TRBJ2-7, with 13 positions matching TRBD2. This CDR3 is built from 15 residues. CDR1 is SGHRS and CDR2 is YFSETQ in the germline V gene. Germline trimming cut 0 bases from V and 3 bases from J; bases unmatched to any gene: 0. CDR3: CASSLGTSGGYEQYF. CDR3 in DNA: TGCGCCAGCAGCTTGGGGACTAGCGGGGGCTACGAGCAGTACTTC.

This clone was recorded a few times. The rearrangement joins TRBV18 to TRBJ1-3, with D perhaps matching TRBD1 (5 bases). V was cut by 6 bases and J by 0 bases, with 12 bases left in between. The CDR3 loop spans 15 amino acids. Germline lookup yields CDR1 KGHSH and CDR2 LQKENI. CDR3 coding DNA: TGTGCCAGCTCCCCGGGGGAGTTCTCTGGAAACACCATATATTTT. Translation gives CASSPGEFSGNTIYF.

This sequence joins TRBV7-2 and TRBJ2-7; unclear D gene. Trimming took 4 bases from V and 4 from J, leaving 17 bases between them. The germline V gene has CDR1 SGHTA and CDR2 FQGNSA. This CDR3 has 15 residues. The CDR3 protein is CASSSLTVGMYEQYF. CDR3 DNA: TGTGCCAGCAGCTCTTTAACGGTGGGCATGTACGAGCAGTACTTC.

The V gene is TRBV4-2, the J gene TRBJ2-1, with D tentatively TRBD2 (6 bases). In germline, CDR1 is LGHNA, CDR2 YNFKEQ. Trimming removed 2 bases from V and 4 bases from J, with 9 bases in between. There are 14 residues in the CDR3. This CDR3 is CASSQRDFYNEQFF. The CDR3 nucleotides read TGTGCCAGCAGCCAACGGGACTTTTACAATGAGCAGTTCTTC.

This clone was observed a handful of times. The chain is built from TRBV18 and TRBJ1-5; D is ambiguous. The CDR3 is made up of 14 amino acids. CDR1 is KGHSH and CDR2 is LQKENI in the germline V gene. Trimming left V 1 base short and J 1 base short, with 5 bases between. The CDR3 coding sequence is TGTGCCAGCTCACCACTTGGCAGCAATCAGCCCCAGCATTTT. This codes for CASSPLGSNQPQHF.

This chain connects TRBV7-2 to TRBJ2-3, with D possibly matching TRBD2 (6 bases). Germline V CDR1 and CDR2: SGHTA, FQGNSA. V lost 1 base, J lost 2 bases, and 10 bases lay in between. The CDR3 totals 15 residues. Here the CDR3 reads CASSLVAGTTDTQYF. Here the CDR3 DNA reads TGTGCCAGCAGCTTAGTCGCGGGGACCACAGATACGCAGTATTTT.

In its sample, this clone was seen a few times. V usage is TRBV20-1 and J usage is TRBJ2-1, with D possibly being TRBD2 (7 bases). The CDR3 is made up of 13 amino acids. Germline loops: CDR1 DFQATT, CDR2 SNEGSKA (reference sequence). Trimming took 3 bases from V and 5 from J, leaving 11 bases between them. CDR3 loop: CSASGRGHNEQFF. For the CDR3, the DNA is TGCAGTGCTAGTGGGCGGGGGCACAATGAGCAGTTCTTC.

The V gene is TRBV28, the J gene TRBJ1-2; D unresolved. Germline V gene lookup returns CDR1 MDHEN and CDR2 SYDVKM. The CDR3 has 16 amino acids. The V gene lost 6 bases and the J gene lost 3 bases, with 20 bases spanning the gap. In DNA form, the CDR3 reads TGTGCCAGCAGCTCATTATCGGCGACTCTCTACTATGGCTACACCTTC. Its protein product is CASSSLSATLYYGYTF.

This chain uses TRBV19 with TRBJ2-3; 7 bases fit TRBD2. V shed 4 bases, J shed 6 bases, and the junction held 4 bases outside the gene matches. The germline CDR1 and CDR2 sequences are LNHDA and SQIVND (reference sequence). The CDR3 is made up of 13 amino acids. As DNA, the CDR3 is TGTGCCAGTAGTAGGGGGGGAGGGGATACGCAGTATTTT. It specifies CASSRGGGDTQYF.

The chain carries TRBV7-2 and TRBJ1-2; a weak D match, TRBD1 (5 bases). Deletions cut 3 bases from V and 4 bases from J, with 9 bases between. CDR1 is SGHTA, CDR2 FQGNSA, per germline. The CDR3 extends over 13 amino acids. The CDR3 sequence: CASSLARVYGYTF. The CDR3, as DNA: TGTGCCAGCAGCTTGGCCAGGGTCTATGGCTACACCTTC.

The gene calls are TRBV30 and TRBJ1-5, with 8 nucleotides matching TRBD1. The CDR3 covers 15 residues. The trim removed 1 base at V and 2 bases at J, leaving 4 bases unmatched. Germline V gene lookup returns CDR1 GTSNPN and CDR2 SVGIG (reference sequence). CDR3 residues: CAWSGQGIRNQPQHF. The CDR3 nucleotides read TGTGCCTGGAGTGGACAGGGGATCCGCAATCAGCCCCAGCATTTT.

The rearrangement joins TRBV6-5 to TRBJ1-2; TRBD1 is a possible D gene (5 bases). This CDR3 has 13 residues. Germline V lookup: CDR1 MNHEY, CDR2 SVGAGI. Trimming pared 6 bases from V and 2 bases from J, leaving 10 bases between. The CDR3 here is CASRLTENYGYTF. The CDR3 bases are TGTGCCAGCAGGCTGACAGAAAACTATGGCTACACCTTC.

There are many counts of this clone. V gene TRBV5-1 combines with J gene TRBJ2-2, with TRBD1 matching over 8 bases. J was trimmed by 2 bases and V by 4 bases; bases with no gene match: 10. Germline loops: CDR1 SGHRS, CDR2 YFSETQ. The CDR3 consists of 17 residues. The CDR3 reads CASSPQPGGTNTGELFF. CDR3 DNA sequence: TGCGCCAGCAGCCCACAACCAGGGGGCACTAACACCGGGGAGCTGTTTTTT.

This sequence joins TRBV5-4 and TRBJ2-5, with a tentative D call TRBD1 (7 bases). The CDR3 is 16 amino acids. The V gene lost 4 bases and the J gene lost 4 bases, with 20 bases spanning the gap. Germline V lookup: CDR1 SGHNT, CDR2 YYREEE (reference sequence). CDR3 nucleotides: TGTGCCAGCAGCCTTTACACGACAGGGCGGGGAGAGACCCAGTACTTC. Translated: CASSLYTTGRGETQYF.

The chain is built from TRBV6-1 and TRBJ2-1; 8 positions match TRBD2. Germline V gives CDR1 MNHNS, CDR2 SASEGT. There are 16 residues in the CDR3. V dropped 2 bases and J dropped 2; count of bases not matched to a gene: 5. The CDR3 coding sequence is TGTGCCAGCAGTGAACCGCGGACTAGCCCCTACAATGAGCAGTTCTTC. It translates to CASSEPRTSPYNEQFF.

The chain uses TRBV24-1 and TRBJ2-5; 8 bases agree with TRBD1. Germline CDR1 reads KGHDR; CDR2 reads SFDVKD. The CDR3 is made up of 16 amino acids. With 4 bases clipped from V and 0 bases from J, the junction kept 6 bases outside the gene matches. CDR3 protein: CATSEGTGHHQETQYF. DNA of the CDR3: TGTGCCACCAGTGAGGGGACAGGCCACCACCAAGAGACCCAGTACTTC.

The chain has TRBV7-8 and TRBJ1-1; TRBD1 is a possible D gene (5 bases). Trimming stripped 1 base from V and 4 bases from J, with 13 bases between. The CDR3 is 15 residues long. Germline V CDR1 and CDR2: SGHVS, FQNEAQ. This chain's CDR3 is CASSLGRGTGTEAFF. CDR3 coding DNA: TGTGCCAGCAGCTTAGGGCGCGGGACGGGCACTGAAGCTTTCTTT.

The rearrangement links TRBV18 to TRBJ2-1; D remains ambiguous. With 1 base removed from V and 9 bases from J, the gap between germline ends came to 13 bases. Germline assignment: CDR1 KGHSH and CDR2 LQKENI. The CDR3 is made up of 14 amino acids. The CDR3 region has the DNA TGTGCCAGCTCACCACTCTCCCCTCACGGTGAGCAGTTCTTC. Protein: CASSPLSPHGEQFF.

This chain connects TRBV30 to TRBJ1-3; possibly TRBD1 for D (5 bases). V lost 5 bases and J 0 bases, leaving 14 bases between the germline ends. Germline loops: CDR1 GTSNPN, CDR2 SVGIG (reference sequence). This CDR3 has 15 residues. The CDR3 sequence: CAWCPQGTSGNTIYF. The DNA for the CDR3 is TGTGCCTGGTGCCCCCAGGGAACCTCTGGAAACACCATATATTTT.

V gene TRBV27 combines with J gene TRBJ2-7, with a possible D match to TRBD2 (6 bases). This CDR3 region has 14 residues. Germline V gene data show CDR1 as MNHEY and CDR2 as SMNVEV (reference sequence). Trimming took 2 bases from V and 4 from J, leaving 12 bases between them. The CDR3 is CASSLTGLLYEQYF. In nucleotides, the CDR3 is TGTGCCAGCAGTTTAACCGGACTACTTTACGAGCAGTACTTC.

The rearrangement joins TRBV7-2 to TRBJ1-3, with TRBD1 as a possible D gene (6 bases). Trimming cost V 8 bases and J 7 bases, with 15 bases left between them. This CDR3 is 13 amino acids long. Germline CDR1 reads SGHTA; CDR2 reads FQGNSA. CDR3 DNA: TGTGCCAGCGCGGTAGGGGGTAGCAACACCATATATTTT. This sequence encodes CASAVGGSNTIYF.

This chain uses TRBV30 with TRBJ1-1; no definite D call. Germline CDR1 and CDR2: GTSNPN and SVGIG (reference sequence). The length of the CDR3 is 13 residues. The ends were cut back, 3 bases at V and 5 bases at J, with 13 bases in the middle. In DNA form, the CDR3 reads TGTGCCTGGAGATCCCCGCGGCGGACTGAAGCTTTCTTT. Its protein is CAWRSPRRTEAFF.

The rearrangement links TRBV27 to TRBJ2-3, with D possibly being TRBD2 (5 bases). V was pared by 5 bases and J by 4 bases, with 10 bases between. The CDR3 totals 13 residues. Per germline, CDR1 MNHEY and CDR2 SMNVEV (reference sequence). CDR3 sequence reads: CASSPRGSDTQYF. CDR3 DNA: TGTGCCAGCAGTCCTAGAGGGTCAGATACGCAGTATTTT.

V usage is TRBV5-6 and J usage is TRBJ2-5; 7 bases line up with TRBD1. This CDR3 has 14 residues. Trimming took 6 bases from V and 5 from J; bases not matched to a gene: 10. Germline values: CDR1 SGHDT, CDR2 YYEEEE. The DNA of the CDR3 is TGTGCCAGCACCTTACAGGGGTCGGGGGAGACCCAGTACTTC. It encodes CASTLQGSGETQYF.

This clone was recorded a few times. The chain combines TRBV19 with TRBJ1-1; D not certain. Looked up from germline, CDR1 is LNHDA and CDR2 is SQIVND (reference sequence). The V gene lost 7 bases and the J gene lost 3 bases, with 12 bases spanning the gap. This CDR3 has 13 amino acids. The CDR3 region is CASTLNPDTEAFF. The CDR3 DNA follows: TGTGCCAGTACCCTGAACCCAGACACTGAAGCTTTCTTT.

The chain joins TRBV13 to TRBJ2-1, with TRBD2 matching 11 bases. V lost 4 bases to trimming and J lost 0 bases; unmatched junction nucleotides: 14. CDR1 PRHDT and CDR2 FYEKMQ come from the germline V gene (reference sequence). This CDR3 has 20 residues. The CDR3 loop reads CASSSLLAGGGWGSYNEQFF. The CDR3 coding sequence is TGTGCCAGCAGCTCTCTCCTAGCGGGGGGAGGATGGGGCTCCTACAATGAGCAGTTCTTC.